This T cell receptor (beta chain) was captured in a study of T cells in Graves' hyperthyroidism and ophthalmopathy (dated by TCRdb to 2018 to 2020). Looking at the study overall: Peripheral blood samples were taken at the time of initial diagnosis, prior to any treatment. To identify distinguishing TCR V-J signatures, a discovery cohort of 90 to 100 patients was used, comprising 40 to 45 with Graves' ophthalmopathy and under 60 with stable Graves' hyperthyroidism. Whether ophthalmopathy could be predicted prospectively was tested in an independent validation cohort made up of under 20 hyperthyroidism patients plus 17 patients who later progressed to ophthalmopathy. The 95 to 100 discovery patients were randomly divided into training and test sets at a 7:3 ratio. In more than five Graves' hyperthyroidism patients, the study also compared T-cell repertoires from thyroid tissue with T-cell repertoires from blood. After sampling, hyperthyroidism patients received methimazole starting at 30 mg daily, and ophthalmopathy patients received high-dose intravenous methylprednisolone. The paper reports TCR Vbeta CDR3 sequencing of approximately 140 peripheral blood samples: approximately 41 ophthalmopathy, over 70 hyperthyroidism and around 17 progressor patients.

The TCR beta CDR3 regions were amplified from RNA transcripts. For the first round of RT-PCR on the TCR CDR3, the HTBI primer set was used together with the Qiagen OneStep RT-PCR kit. Libraries were constructed in a second round of multiplex PCR, after which size selection and purification were performed. The libraries were sequenced on an Illumina HiSeq2000 using paired-end 100 bp reads. Under the source paper's analysis protocol: SOAPnuke was used to process the raw data, throwing out any read that contained adapters or uncalled bases, had a mean Phred below 15, or lacked an exact constant-primer or identifier match. High-quality paired reads were merged with COPE v1.2.5, and unique nucleotide sequences were defined as clonotypes. MiTCR v1.1 was used to align the clonotypes against IMGT TRBV, TRBD and TRBJ reference segments. The analysis was restricted to V-J combinations with a frequency above 0.0001, which together covered just over 99% of the repertoires. The TCS score was defined as F50 (clonal expansion) divided by E x V (chaos), with BLOSUM62-based TCRdist calculated between CDR3 peptides within each V-J. Welch's t-statistics and random forest reduced 500 to 550 V-J features to 13, which were used in a naive Bayes classifier (R e1071). TCRdb took the public reads, trimmed them with fastp at Q25, ran MiXCR for clone calling and kept in-frame beta chains. Rows merge per CDR3 protein into single entries with the most common DNA and genes. V and J calls and clone size were set by TCRdb, not the authors. The sample profile shows more than 600,000 distinct CDR3 sequences; over 15% of them were found once. The ten top clones hold around 8.1% of the sample.

This clonotype showed up just a few times. Its antigen is still unknown. No much larger clone is present one base from it, and per-base qualities are unavailable. Broad study findings and their caveats: No statistical method was used to set the sample size in advance, and investigators knew the group allocation. Blood samples also contained most of the expanded thyroid clonotypes (frequency above 0.001), which suggests that blood repertoires may reflect thyroid immune responses. A 13 V-J signature model separated ophthalmopathy from stable hyperthyroidism, with about 88% sensitivity and approximately 81% specificity in cross-validation and 80%/75% in testing. In validation, the model predicted progression to ophthalmopathy with just under 71% sensitivity and roughly 75% specificity, a median of 6.5 months before onset.

Sequences SEHNR (CDR1) and FQNEAQ (CDR2) are obtained from the germline V gene (reference sequence). V has 7 bases trimmed and J has 5 bases trimmed; junction bases matching no gene number 6. The CDR3 contains 13 residues, cysteine and phenylalanine counted. The kept DNA is CDR3 alone, 39 bases in frame from the first base. Stable Graves' hyperthyroidism was defined as no progression to ophthalmopathy during 18 months of follow-up. Hyperthyroidism patients were newly diagnosed, had a disease duration of under 2 months, and were aged 18 to 65 years. Any patient with an uncontrolled infection, another autoimmune disease, pregnancy or lactation was excluded. Diagnoses were based on clinical symptoms, serum thyroxine and TRAb, thyroid ultrasound and orbital computed tomography. PBMCs were isolated from around 10 ml of fresh peripheral blood by Ficoll-Paque density gradient centrifugation. Trizol reagent was used to extract total RNA, and RNA quality was then checked on an Agilent 2100 Bioanalyzer.

The receptor's source is a man aged 18 to 30 with Graves' hyperthyroidism. In this chain, TRBV7-9 is recombined with TRBJ2-5; TRBD2 matches 8 bases in the middle. Source material: blood. At the DNA level, the sequence is TGTGCCAGCACCCGGGAGGGGGAGGAGACCCAGTACTTC. Translated, this gives CASTREGEETQYF.